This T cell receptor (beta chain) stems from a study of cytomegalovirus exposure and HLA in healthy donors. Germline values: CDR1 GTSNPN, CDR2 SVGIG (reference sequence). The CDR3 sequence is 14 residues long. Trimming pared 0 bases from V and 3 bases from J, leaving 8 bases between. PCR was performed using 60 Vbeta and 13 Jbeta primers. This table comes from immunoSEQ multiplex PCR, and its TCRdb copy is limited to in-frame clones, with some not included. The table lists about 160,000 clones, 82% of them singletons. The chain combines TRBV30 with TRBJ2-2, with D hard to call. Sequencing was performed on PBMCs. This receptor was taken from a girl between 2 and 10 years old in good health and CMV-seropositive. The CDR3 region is CAWSVLSDTGELFF. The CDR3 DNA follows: TGTGCCTGGAGTGTGTTGAGCGACACCGGGGAGCTGTTTTTT.